Listed here are 23 T cell receptor beta chains from one sample, sequenced in a study of breast tumors, draining lymph nodes, adjacent tissues. Samples came from axillary lymph nodes draining the breast cancer. TCRdb recomputed calls from the multiplex PCR reads with MiXCR, one row per CDR3 protein. The table records hundreds of thousands of distinct CDR3 sequences, about 30% of them present only once. What was sequenced was axillary lymph node tissue. The receptors originated from a female donor with breast cancer. Some clones in this sample may be carry-over from other donors' samples.

At least ten counts were recorded for this clonotype. The chain couples TRBV11-3 to TRBJ1-6; D gene unclear. This CDR3 has 15 amino acids. CDR1 is SGHNT and CDR2 is YENEEA in the germline V gene. Trimming stripped 1 base from V and 7 bases from J, with 11 bases between. CDR3 sequence: CASSLAGVGNSPLHF. DNA of the CDR3: TGTGCCAGCAGCTTAGCTGGGGTAGGGAATTCACCCCTCCACTTT.

About this clonotype: A clone one base away is much larger, so this may be a read error. The J gene is TRBJ2-1, the V gene TRBV5-1; 15 nucleotides agree with TRBD2. The germline gives CDR1 SGHRS, CDR2 YFSETQ. J lost 7 bases, V lost 0 bases, and 8 bases had no gene match. This CDR3 comprises 18 residues. The CDR3 loop reads CASSLAGLAGGPPNEQFF. The CDR3, as DNA: TGCGCCAGCAGCTTGGCCGGACTAGCGGGAGGGCCCCCAAATGAGCAGTTCTTC.

The chain carries TRBV20-1 and TRBJ1-6; TRBD1 is a possible D gene (6 bases). The CDR3 has 13 amino acids. V gave up 3 bases and J gave up 5 bases, with 8 bases separating them. Germline CDR1 is DFQATT and CDR2 is SNEGSKA (reference sequence). The CDR3 DNA follows: TGCAGTGCTAGGGCAGGGGATAATTCACCCCTCCACTTT. Its protein product is CSARAGDNSPLHF.

This chain links TRBV25-1 with TRBJ1-5; perhaps TRBD1 as D (5 bases). The CDR3 consists of 14 residues. From germline, CDR1 is MGHDK and CDR2 SYGVNS. V lost 6 bases to trimming and J lost 11 bases, with 20 bases between them. In nucleotides, the CDR3 is TGTGCCAGCAGCTTAGGGGTCCGGGAAGAGACCCAGCATTTT. This codes for CASSLGVREETQHF.

The J gene is TRBJ1-4, the V gene TRBV24-1; D gene uncertain. The V and J ends lost 2 bases and 4 bases respectively, with 13 bases between them. CDR3 size: 16 residues. Germline V gene data show CDR1 as KGHDR and CDR2 as SFDVKD. The CDR3 loop reads CATSDSGASYNEKLFF. In nucleotides, the CDR3 is TGTGCCACCAGTGATTCCGGAGCCTCCTATAATGAAAAACTGTTTTTT.

This clonotype was seen a handful of times. A much larger clone lies a single base off, so this may be a read error. V usage is TRBV20-1 and J usage is TRBJ2-5, with D tentatively TRBD2 (7 bases). The CDR3 extends over 14 amino acids. The germline V gene encodes CDR1 DFQATT and CDR2 SNEGSKA (reference sequence). Trimming cost V 0 bases and J 7 bases, with 15 bases left between them. DNA for the CDR3: TGCAGTGCTAGAGATAACAGGGCGGGGGCGACCCAGTACTTC. This gives the protein CSARDNRAGATQYF.

The table lists this clonotype with many counts. The rearrangement links TRBV6-4 to TRBJ2-7; D possibly corresponds to TRBD2 (5 bases). CDR1 is MRHNA and CDR2 is SNTAGT in the germline V gene. The ends were cut back, 5 bases at V and 1 base at J, with 15 bases in the middle. This CDR3 comprises 15 residues. The CDR3 DNA reads TGTGCCAGCAGTCCCTCCTTCGGAGGATCCTACGAGCAGTACTTC. It yields the protein CASSPSFGGSYEQYF.

The sample holds many counts of this clonotype. The chain uses TRBV9 and TRBJ2-1; TRBD2 matches 7 bases. V gave up 1 base and J gave up 0 bases; unmatched junction bases: 7. Per the germline V gene, CDR1 is SGDLS and CDR2 is YYNGEE. The CDR3 spans 17 residues. The CDR3 coding sequence is TGTGCCAGCAGCGTAAGCGTGGGGGGGATCTCCTACAATGAGCAGTTCTTC. Encoded protein: CASSVSVGGISYNEQFF.

The chain has TRBV24-1 and TRBJ1-5; maybe TRBD1 (5 bases). The CDR3 runs to 18 residues. CDR1 KGHDR and CDR2 SFDVKD come from the germline V gene. V was clipped by 8 bases and J by 2 bases, with 24 bases between them. The CDR3 is CATIASGELLRGNQPQHF. The CDR3 DNA is TGTGCCACCATTGCATCGGGGGAATTACTACGAGGCAATCAGCCCCAGCATTTT.

The J gene is TRBJ2-6, the V gene TRBV20-1, with D perhaps TRBD1 (5 bases). V lost 5 bases, J lost 5 bases, and 7 bases lay in between. The CDR3 is 12 residues long. CDR1 is DFQATT and CDR2 is SNEGSKA in the germline V gene (reference sequence). The CDR3 DNA reads as TGCAGTGCTGGGGCCCGGGCCAACGTCCTGACTTTC. This codes for CSAGARANVLTF.

Ten or more counts support this clonotype. The rearrangement uses TRBV5-1 and TRBJ2-7; D is uncertain. Trimming removed 0 bases at V and 6 bases at J, with 10 bases between. The germline gives CDR1 SGHRS, CDR2 YFSETQ. CDR3 length: 13 amino acids. The CDR3 reads CASSLARKGEQYF. The CDR3 bases are TGCGCCAGCAGCTTGGCCAGGAAGGGCGAGCAGTACTTC.

The table lists this clonotype with a few counts. V is TRBV6-4 and J is TRBJ2-2; no clear D gene. Germline CDR1 is MRHNA and CDR2 is SNTAGT. V lost 6 bases and J lost 2, with 10 bases in between. This CDR3 region has 14 residues. CDR3 nucleotide sequence: TGTGCCAGCAGCCACGACACAAACACCGGGGAGCTGTTTTTT. This translates into CASSHDTNTGELFF.

The V and J genes are TRBV28 and TRBJ2-1; tentatively, D is TRBD2 (6 bases). Germline CDR1 and CDR2: MDHEN and SYDVKM. V was shortened by 8 bases and J by 6 bases, with 17 bases between the two germline ends. CDR3 size: 14 residues. The chain's CDR3 is CASRVGGTGNEQFF. DNA of the CDR3: TGTGCCAGCCGCGTTGGAGGGACGGGCAATGAGCAGTTCTTC.

V usage is TRBV15 and J usage is TRBJ2-5; D might be TRBD1 (5 bases). The germline gives CDR1 LNHNV, CDR2 YYDKDF (reference sequence). This CDR3 contains 14 residues. V lost 2 bases, J lost 5 bases, and 12 bases lay in between. The CDR3 sequence: CATSRQGSGETQYF. CDR3 nucleotide sequence: TGTGCCACCAGCAGACAGGGTAGTGGGGAGACCCAGTACTTC.

This clonotype came up many times. The CDR3 DNA sequence: TGTGCCAGCAGCTTAGTGGGTACCCATGGCTACACCTTC. Protein product: CASSLVGTHGYTF. The J gene is TRBJ1-2, the V gene TRBV7-9; D ambiguous. V was cut by 1 base and J by 6 bases, with 9 bases left in between. Germline V gene data show CDR1 as SEHNR and CDR2 as FQNEAQ (reference sequence). The CDR3 consists of 13 residues.

The chain links TRBV7-9 to TRBJ2-1, with 12 bases matching TRBD2. CDR1 SEHNR and CDR2 FQNEAQ come from the germline V gene (reference sequence). The CDR3 contains 16 residues. V lost 1 base, J lost 4 bases, and 2 bases stayed unmatched. CDR3 residues: CASSLGTSGKYNEQFF. CDR3 coding DNA: TGTGCCAGCAGCTTAGGGACTAGCGGGAAGTACAATGAGCAGTTCTTC.

A single count supports this clonotype. A much larger clonotype is one base distant, so this may be a read error. V is TRBV10-3 and J is TRBJ1-4, with D hard to call. The CDR3 has 13 residues. In germline, CDR1 is ENHRY, CDR2 SYGVKD. The CDR3 DNA sequence: TGTGCCAGCAACGTGGGTTTTGATGAAAAACTGTCTTTT. This gives the protein CASNVGFDEKLSF.

The table lists this clonotype with many counts. The genes are TRBV5-5 and TRBJ2-5, with D unresolved. Germline-derived CDR1 and CDR2 are SGHKS and YYEKEE (reference sequence). The CDR3 runs to 12 residues. The germline V and J ends were trimmed by 4 bases and 4 bases, with 8 bases remaining between them. In nucleotides, the CDR3 is TGTGCCAGCAGCCGCGAAGGAGAGACCCAGTACTTC. As protein: CASSREGETQYF.

The table lists this clonotype with a few counts. V is TRBV11-1 and J is TRBJ2-2, with 9 bases fitting TRBD2. The J segment lost 5 bases and the V segment lost 1 base, leaving 8 bases of the junction unmatched. Per the germline V gene, CDR1 is SGHAT and CDR2 is FQDESV (reference sequence). The CDR3 has 17 amino acids. In DNA, the CDR3 is TGTGCCAGCAGCTTAGGATATAGCGGGGGCGGAACCGGGGAGCTGTTTTTT. It encodes CASSLGYSGGGTGELFF. The full variable domain, rest sourced from reference TRBV11-1 and TRBJ2-2, is EAEVAQSPRYKITEKSQAVAFWCDPISGHATLYWYRQILGQGPELLVQFQDESVVDDSQLPKDRFSAERLKGVDSTLKIQPAELGDSAMYLCASSLGYSGGGTGELFFGEGSRLTVL.

This clonotype has ten or more counts. This CDR3 reads CASSVGSTNEKLFF. CDR3 nucleotide sequence: TGTGCCAGCAGCGTAGGATCAACTAATGAAAAACTGTTTTTT. V gene TRBV9 combines with J gene TRBJ1-4; D gene ambiguous. The CDR3 loop spans 14 amino acids. V was shortened by 0 bases and J by 0 bases, with 3 bases between the two germline ends. Germline CDR1 SGDLS, CDR2 YYNGEE.

This clonotype was detected many times. The rearrangement joins TRBV15 to TRBJ2-5; 10 bases are a match to TRBD1. CDR1 is LNHNV and CDR2 is YYDKDF in the germline V gene (reference sequence). This CDR3 spans 15 amino acids. The ends lost 5 bases at V and 5 bases at J; junction bases unmatched: 8. The CDR3 loop reads CATSRDRGGRETQYF. The CDR3 nucleotides read TGTGCCACCAGCCGGGACAGGGGCGGCCGGGAGACCCAGTACTTC. Variable domain in full (rest from reference TRBV15 and TRBJ2-5): DAMVIQNPRYQVTQFGKPVTLSCSQTLNHNVMYWYQQKSSQAPKLLFHYYDKDFNNEADTPDNFQSRRPNTSFCFLDIRSPGLGDTAMYLCATSRDRGGRETQYFGPGTRLLVL.

Ten or more counts support this clonotype. This chain uses TRBV7-9 with TRBJ2-3; 8 bases are a match to TRBD2. V dropped 5 bases and J dropped 5; count of bases not matched to a gene: 9. The CDR3 is 15 residues long. Germline assignment: CDR1 SEHNR and CDR2 FQNEAQ (reference sequence). The chain's CDR3 is CASSLAGGSRDTQYF. In DNA, the CDR3 is TGTGCCAGCAGCCTCGCGGGGGGCTCGAGAGATACGCAGTATTTT.

The chain employs TRBV7-2 and TRBJ2-5, with 7 bases that match TRBD1. The trim removed 1 base at V and 3 bases at J, leaving 2 bases unmatched. The CDR3 extends over 14 amino acids. CDR1 is SGHTA, CDR2 FQGNSA, per germline. CDR3 in amino acids: CASSLDQGEETQYF. In DNA, the CDR3 is TGTGCCAGCAGCTTAGATCAGGGGGAAGAGACCCAGTACTTC.